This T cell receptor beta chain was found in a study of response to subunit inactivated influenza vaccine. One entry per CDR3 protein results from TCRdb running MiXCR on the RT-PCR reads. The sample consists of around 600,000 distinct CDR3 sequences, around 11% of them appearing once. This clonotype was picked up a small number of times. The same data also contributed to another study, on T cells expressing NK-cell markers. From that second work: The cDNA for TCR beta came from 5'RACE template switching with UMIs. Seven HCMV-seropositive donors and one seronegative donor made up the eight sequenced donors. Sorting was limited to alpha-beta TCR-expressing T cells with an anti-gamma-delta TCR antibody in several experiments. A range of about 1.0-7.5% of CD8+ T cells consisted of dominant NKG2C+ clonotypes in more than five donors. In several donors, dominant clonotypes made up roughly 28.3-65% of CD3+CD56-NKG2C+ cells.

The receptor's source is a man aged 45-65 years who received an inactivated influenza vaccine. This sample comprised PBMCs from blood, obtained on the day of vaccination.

The CDR3 DNA follows: TGCGCCAGCAGCCGAACCGACGCAGGGTCGTACGAGCAGTACTTC. Translated, it gives CASSRTDAGSYEQYF. The chain carries TRBV4-3 and TRBJ2-7; tentative D call: TRBD1 (5 bases). Germline V gives CDR1 LGHNA, CDR2 YSLEER. This CDR3 contains 15 residues. V was clipped by 4 bases and J by 4 bases, with 17 bases between them.